This TCR beta chain originates from a study of T-cell reconstitution after alpha-beta-depleted transplantation in children. Preparation of the TCRbeta library involved a method that used unique molecular identifiers. One entry per CDR3 protein, called by TCRdb with MiXCR from the PCR reads. The table records under 750,000 distinct CDR3 sequences, about 23% of them present only once. With regard to this clonotype: Its antigen is not known. A much larger clone differs from this one at a single base, so this may be a read error.

Findings and caveats of the study: Some patients' high day-60 TCRbeta diversity was attributed to recipient cells surviving conditioning. T-cell counts and diversity were attributed mostly to newly produced T cells one year after transplant.

CDR1 and CDR2 from the germline V gene are MNHNS and SASEGT. Between the trimmed V and J ends, which lost 5 bases and 11 bases, there was a span of 19 bases. The CDR3 runs to 13 residues. Sequenced here: PBMCs, mostly from graft donor cells, sampled 360 days after TCRalphabeta/CD19-depleted stem cell transplant. The clonotype was recovered from a boy in the first two years of life who had a stem cell transplant for acute myeloid leukemia, so the T cells may come from the graft donor. The chain employs TRBV6-1 and TRBJ2-7, with a weak D call TRBD1 (6 bases). CDR3: CASSTPRDKEKYF. CDR3 DNA: TGTGCCAGCAGTACGCCCCGGGACAAAGAGAAGTACTTC.